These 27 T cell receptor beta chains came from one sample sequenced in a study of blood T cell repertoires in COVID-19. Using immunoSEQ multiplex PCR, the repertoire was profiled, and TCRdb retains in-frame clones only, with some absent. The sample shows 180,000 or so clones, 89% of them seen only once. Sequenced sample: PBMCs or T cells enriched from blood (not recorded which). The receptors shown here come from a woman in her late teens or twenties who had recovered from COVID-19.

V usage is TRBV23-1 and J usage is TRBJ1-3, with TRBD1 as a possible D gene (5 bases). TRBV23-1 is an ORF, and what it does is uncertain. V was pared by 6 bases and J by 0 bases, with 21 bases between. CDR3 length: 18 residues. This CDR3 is CASSPARQTDPSGNTIYF. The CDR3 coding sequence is TGCGCCAGCAGCCCCGCGAGACAGACAGACCCCTCTGGAAACACCATATATTTT.

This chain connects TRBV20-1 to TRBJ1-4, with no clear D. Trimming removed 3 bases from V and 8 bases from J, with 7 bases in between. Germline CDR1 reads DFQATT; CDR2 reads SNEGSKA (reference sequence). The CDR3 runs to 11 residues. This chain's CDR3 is CSASDGEKLFF. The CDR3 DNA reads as TGCAGTGCTAGCGATGGCGAAAAACTGTTTTTT.

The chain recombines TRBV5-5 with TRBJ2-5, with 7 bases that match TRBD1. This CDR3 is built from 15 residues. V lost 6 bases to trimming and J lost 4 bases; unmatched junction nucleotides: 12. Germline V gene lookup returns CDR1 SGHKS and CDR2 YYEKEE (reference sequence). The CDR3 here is CASTSQQGSIETQYF. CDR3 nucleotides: TGTGCCAGCACCTCACAACAGGGGTCGATAGAGACCCAGTACTTC. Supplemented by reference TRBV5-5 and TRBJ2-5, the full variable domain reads DAGVTQSPTHLIKTRGQQVTLRCSPISGHKSVSWYQQVLGQGPQFIFQYYEKEERGRGNFPDRFSARQFPNYSSELNVNALLLGDSALYLCASTSQQGSIETQYFGPGTRLLVL.

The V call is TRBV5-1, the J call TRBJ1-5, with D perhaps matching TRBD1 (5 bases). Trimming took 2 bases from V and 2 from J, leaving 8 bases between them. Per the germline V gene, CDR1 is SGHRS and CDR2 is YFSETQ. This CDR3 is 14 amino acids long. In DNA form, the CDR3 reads TGCGCCAGCAGCTTAGACAGCGGCAATCAGCCCCAGCATTTT. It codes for CASSLDSGNQPQHF.

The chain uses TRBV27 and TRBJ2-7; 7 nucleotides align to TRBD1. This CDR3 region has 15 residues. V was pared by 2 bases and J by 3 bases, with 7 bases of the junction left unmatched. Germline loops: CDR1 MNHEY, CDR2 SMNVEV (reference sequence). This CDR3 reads CASSLSQGVYYEQYF. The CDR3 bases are TGTGCCAGCAGTTTAAGTCAGGGGGTGTACTACGAGCAGTACTTC.

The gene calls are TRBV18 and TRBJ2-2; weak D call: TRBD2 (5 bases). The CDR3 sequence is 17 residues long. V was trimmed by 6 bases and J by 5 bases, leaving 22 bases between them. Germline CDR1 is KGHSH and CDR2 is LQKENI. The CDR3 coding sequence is TGTGCCAGCTCCCCTTCTCTAGGCCTCCGAGGGACCGGGGAGCTGTTTTTT. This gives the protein CASSPSLGLRGTGELFF.

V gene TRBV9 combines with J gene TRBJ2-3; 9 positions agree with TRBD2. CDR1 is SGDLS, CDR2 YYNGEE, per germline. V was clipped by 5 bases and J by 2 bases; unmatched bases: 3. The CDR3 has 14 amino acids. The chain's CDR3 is CASSLAGVTDTQYF. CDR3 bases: TGTGCCAGCAGTTTAGCGGGAGTCACAGATACGCAGTATTTT. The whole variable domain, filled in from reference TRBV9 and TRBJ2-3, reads DSGVTQTPKHLITATGQRVTLRCSPRSGDLSVYWYQQSLDQGLQFLIQYYNGEERAKGNILERFSAQQFPDLHSELNLSSLELGDSALYFCASSLAGVTDTQYFGPGTRLTVL.

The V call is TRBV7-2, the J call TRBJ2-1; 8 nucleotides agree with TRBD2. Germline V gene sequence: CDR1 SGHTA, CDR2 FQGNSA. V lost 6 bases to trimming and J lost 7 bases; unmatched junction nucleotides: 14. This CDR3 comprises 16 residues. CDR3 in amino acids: CASRLRPGAGGNEQFF. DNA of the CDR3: TGTGCCAGCAGGCTGCGGCCCGGGGCGGGGGGTAATGAGCAGTTCTTC.

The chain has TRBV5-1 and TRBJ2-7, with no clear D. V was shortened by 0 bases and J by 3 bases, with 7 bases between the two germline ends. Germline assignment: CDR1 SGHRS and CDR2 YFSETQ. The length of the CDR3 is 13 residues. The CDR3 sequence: CASSLAAGYEQYF. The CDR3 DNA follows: TGCGCCAGCAGCTTGGCCGCAGGCTACGAGCAGTACTTC.

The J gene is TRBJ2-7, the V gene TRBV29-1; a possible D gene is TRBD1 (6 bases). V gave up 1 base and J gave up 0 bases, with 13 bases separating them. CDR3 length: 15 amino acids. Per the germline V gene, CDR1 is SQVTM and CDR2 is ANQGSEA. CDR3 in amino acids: CSVEVQGRGSYEQYF. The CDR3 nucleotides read TGCAGCGTTGAAGTACAGGGACGGGGCTCCTACGAGCAGTACTTC.

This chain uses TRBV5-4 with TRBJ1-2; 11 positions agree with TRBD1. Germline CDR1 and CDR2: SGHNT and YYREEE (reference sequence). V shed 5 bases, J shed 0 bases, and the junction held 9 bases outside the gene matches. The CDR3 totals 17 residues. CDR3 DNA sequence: TGTGCCAGCAGTTCCCGGGACAGGGGGTTAACTAACTATGGCTACACCTTC. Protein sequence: CASSSRDRGLTNYGYTF.

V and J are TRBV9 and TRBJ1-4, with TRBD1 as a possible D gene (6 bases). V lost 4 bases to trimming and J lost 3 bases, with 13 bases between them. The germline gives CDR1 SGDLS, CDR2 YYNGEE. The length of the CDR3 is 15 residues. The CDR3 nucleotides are TGTGCCAGCAGCCCCCAAAGGGGGTCTAATGAAAAACTGTTTTTT. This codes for CASSPQRGSNEKLFF.

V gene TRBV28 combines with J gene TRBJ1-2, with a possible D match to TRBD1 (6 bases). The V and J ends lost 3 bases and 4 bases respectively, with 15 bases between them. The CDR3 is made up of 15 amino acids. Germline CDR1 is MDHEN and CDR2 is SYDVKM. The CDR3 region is CASSFREGGLYGYTF. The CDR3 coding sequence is TGTGCCAGCAGTTTCAGGGAGGGGGGCCTCTATGGCTACACCTTC.

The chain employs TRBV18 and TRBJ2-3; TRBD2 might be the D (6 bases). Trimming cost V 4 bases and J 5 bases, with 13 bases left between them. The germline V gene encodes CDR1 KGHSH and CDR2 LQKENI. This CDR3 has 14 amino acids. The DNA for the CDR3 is TGTGCCAGCTCACAGGGACTCTTACAAGATACGCAGTATTTT. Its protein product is CASSQGLLQDTQYF.

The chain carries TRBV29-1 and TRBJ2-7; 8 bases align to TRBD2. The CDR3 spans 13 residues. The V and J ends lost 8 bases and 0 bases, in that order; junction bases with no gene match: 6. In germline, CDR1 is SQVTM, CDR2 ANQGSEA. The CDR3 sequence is CSSRTSGSYEQYF. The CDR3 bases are TGCAGCTCCCGAACTAGCGGCTCCTACGAGCAGTACTTC.

The CDR3 loop reads CASGLQRDTGELFF. CDR3 nucleotide sequence: TGTGCTAGTGGTTTGCAGAGGGACACCGGGGAGCTGTTTTTT. The V and J genes are TRBV12-5 and TRBJ2-2, with a weak D call TRBD2 (5 bases). Germline V CDR1 and CDR2: LGHNT, FRNRAP. Trimming took off 2 bases at V and 3 bases at J, with 7 bases between the two ends. There are 14 residues in the CDR3.

CDR3 bases: TGTGCCAGCAGCCCACGCGGGCTACGATGGAGCACCGGGGAGCTGTTTTTT. Protein: CASSPRGLRWSTGELFF. This chain connects TRBV5-8 to TRBJ2-2, with D possibly being TRBD2 (5 bases). Trimming stripped 4 bases from V and 4 bases from J, with 20 bases between. The CDR3 runs 17 residues. In germline, CDR1 is SGHTS, CDR2 YDEGEE.

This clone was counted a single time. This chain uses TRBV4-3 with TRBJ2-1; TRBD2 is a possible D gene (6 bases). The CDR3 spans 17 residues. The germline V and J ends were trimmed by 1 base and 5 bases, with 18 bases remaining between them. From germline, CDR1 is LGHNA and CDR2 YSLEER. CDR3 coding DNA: TGCGCCAGCAGCCAAGCCCCCTTAAGCGGGTTAAACAATGAGCAGTTCTTC. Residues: CASSQAPLSGLNNEQFF.

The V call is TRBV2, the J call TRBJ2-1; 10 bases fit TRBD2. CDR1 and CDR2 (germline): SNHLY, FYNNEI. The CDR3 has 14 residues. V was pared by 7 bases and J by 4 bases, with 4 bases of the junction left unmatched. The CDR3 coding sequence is TGTGCCAGCATCCCAGCGGGAGGGTACAATGAGCAGTTCTTC. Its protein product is CASIPAGGYNEQFF.

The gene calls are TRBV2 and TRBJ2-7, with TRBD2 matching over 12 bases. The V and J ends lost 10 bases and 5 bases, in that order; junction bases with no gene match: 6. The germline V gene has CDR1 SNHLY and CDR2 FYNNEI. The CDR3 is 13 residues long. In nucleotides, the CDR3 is TGTGCCATCACTAGCGGGAGGATCGACGAGCAGTACTTC. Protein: CAITSGRIDEQYF.

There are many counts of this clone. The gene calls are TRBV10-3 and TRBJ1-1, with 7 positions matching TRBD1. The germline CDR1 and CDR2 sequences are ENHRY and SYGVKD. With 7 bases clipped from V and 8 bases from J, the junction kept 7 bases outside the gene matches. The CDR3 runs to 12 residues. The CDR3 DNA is TGTGCCATCAATCGACAGGGCGGCGAAGCTTTCTTT. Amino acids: CAINRQGGEAFF.

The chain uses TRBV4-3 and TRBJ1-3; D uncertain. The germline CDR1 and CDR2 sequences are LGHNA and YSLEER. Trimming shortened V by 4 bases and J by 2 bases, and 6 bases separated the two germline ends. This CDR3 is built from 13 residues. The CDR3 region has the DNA TGCGCCAGCAGCCTACAGACTGGAAACACCATATATTTT. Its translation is CASSLQTGNTIYF.

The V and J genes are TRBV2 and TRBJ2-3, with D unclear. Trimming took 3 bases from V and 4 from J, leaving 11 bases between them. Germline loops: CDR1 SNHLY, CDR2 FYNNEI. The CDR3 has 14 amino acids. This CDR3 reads CASSEVVPPDTQYF. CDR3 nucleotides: TGTGCCAGCAGTGAGGTAGTCCCCCCAGATACGCAGTATTTT.

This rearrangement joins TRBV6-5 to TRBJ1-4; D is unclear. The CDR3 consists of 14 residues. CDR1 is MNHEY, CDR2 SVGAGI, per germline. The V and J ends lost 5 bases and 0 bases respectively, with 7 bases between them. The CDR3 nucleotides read TGTGCCAGCAGTCCGTTTGCAACTAATGAAAAACTGTTTTTT. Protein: CASSPFATNEKLFF.

The CDR3 loop reads CASSPGQGADNEQFF. The DNA for the CDR3 is TGTGCCAGCAGCCCCGGACAGGGGGCAGACAATGAGCAGTTCTTC. V and J are TRBV5-8 and TRBJ2-1; 11 nucleotides agree with TRBD1. CDR1 and CDR2 (germline): SGHTS, YDEGEE. This CDR3 region has 15 residues. V lost 4 bases, J lost 5 bases, and 5 bases stayed unmatched.

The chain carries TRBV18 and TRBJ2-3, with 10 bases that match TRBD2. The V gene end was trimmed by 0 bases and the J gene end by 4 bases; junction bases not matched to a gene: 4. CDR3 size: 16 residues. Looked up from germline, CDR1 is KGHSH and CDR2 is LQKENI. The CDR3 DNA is TGTGCCAGCTCACCACCCCTAGCGGGAGCCGCAGATACGCAGTATTTT. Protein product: CASSPPLAGAADTQYF.

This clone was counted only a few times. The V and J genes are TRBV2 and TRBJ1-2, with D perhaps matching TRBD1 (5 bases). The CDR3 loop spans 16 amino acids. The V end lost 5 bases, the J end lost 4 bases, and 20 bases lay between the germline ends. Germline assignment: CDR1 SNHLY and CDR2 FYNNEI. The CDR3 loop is CASSSMGRQGLYGYTF. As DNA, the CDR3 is TGTGCCAGCAGTTCGATGGGGCGGCAGGGACTCTATGGCTACACCTTC.